Listed here are 12 T cell receptor beta chains from one sample, sequenced in a study of T-cell memory formation after mild COVID-19. TCRdb passed the 5' RACE reads through MiXCR, listing each CDR3 protein once. Seen here are roughly 310,000 distinct CDR3 sequences, 15% to 20% observed once, and the top ten hold more than 20%. Sequencing input: PBMCs or a T cell subset sorted from them (not recorded which). The receptors originated from a man younger than 30 who had mild COVID-19 (a few samples of this study predate the infection). Cell type and time point are not known.

This clonotype has a handful of counts. CDR3 sequence (DNA): TGTGCCAGCCAAAATACAGAGACCTACACTGAAGCTTTCTTT. It translates to CASQNTETYTEAFF. The J gene is TRBJ1-1, the V gene TRBV19, with unresolved D. The CDR3 spans 14 residues. Germline V lookup: CDR1 LNHDA, CDR2 SQIVND (reference sequence). The ends were cut back, 9 bases at V and 3 bases at J, with 17 bases in the middle.

This clonotype was observed a few times. This chain uses TRBV6-5 with TRBJ2-3, with 7 bases fitting TRBD2. This CDR3 spans 15 amino acids. Germline V gene lookup returns CDR1 MNHEY and CDR2 SVGAGI. J lost 0 bases, V lost 5 bases, and 5 bases had no gene match. CDR3 amino acids: CASSPSGESTDTQYF. The CDR3 nucleotides are TGTGCCAGCAGTCCAAGCGGGGAGAGCACAGATACGCAGTATTTT.

This clonotype was detected only a few times. The J gene is TRBJ1-5, the V gene TRBV10-3; 7 nucleotides agree with TRBD1. V dropped 3 bases and J dropped 9; count of bases not matched to a gene: 11. CDR3 size: 15 residues. Germline CDR1 ENHRY, CDR2 SYGVKD. The CDR3 nucleotides are TGTGCCATCAGTGACTATGGAGGGGGCGATCGGCCCCAGCATTTT. It encodes CAISDYGGGDRPQHF.

This clonotype appeared many times. The J gene is TRBJ2-3, the V gene TRBV6-2 or TRBV6-3; D unclear. The germline V gene encodes CDR1 MNHEY and CDR2 SVGEGT. The CDR3 spans 13 residues. V was clipped by 5 bases and J by 0 bases, with 6 bases between them. The CDR3 coding sequence is TGTGCCAGCAGTGGTATTAGCACAGATACGCAGTATTTT. Translating gives CASSGISTDTQYF.

This clonotype was seen many times. The V call is TRBV13, the J call TRBJ1-2; no firm D call. The germline V gene has CDR1 PRHDT and CDR2 FYEKMQ (reference sequence). The CDR3 is 12 residues long. V lost 1 base and J 6 bases, leaving 6 bases between the germline ends. CDR3 nucleotides: TGTGCCAGCAGCTTAGAAGGCCATGGCTACACCTTC. It is translated as CASSLEGHGYTF.

The V call is TRBV5-1, the J call TRBJ1-6; 7 nucleotides agree with TRBD1. V trimming: 3 bases; J trimming: 8 bases; junction bases outside the gene matches: 11. This CDR3 has 16 residues. The germline CDR1 and CDR2 sequences are SGHRS and YFSETQ. For the CDR3, the DNA is TGCGCCAGCAGCTGGGGGCGAGGGGGCTGGGATTCACCCCTCCACTTT. Residues: CASSWGRGGWDSPLHF.

Concerning this clonotype: Sequence at one end of the junction differs from germline and may be a read error. V and J are TRBV5-1 and TRBJ1-5, with D possibly being TRBD1 (5 bases). CDR1 is SGHRS, CDR2 YFSETQ, per germline. The CDR3 totals 21 residues. CDR3 sequence: CASSPPPLVWGPRTSNKPQHF. The CDR3 bases are TGCGCCAGCAGCCCTCCCCCCCTGGTCTGGGGACCCCGTACAAGCAATAAGCCCCAGCATTTT.

This clonotype showed up many times. The chain employs TRBV5-1 and TRBJ2-1; 10 bases are a match to TRBD1. Germline V gene lookup returns CDR1 SGHRS and CDR2 YFSETQ. CDR3 length: 18 amino acids. The J segment lost 3 bases and the V segment lost 2 bases, leaving 11 bases of the junction unmatched. The CDR3, as DNA: TGCGCCAGCAGCTTTAATCCCCCGACAGGGGGCTTCTACAATGAGCAGTTCTTC. Protein sequence: CASSFNPPTGGFYNEQFF.

A few counts support this clonotype. The rearrangement joins TRBV20-1 to TRBJ1-3; perhaps TRBD1 as D (5 bases). Germline loops: CDR1 DFQATT, CDR2 SNEGSKA (reference sequence). The germline V and J ends were trimmed by 6 bases and 4 bases, with 7 bases remaining between them. This CDR3 has 11 amino acids. The CDR3 DNA sequence: TGCAGTGCCAGGACAGGAAACACCATATATTTT. It translates to CSARTGNTIYF.

Many counts were recorded for this clonotype. The chain recombines TRBV6-2 or TRBV6-3 with TRBJ2-1; 8 positions agree with TRBD2. Looked up from germline, CDR1 is MNHEY and CDR2 is SVGEGT. The V gene end was trimmed by 1 base and the J gene end by 0 bases; junction bases not matched to a gene: 2. The CDR3 spans 16 residues. The CDR3 coding sequence is TGTGCCAGCAGTTACTTGCGGGGGGACTCCTACAATGAGCAGTTCTTC. Protein: CASSYLRGDSYNEQFF.

This clonotype was picked up many times. V gene TRBV12-3 or TRBV12-4 combines with J gene TRBJ1-1; no clear D gene. This CDR3 region has 14 residues. Trimming cost V 5 bases and J 1 base, with 11 bases left between them. The CDR3 nucleotides read TGTGCCAGCAGTCCGGGAGAGTGGAACACTGAAGCTTTCTTT. It specifies CASSPGEWNTEAFF.

This clonotype was seen a handful of times. This rearrangement joins TRBV7-6 to TRBJ2-1; unclear D gene. The CDR3 is 17 amino acids. The V and J ends lost 1 base and 2 bases respectively, with 15 bases between them. The germline V gene encodes CDR1 SGHVS and CDR2 FNYEAQ. This chain's CDR3 is CASSLDRSLSTYNEQFF. The CDR3 DNA reads as TGTGCCAGCAGCTTAGACCGCAGTCTCTCTACCTACAATGAGCAGTTCTTC.